The 6 T cell receptor beta chains given below trace back to one sample, sequenced in a study of STAT3 mutations in large granular lymphocyte leukemia. The table came from immunoSEQ multiplex PCR; TCRdb's copy has only in-frame clones and leaves some out. The sample yields several thousand clones, approximately 35% seen once. Their antigens remain unidentified. Study findings and constraints: Every T-LGLL patient had at least one immunodominant TCRbeta clonotype.

Sequencing was carried out using peripheral blood mononuclear cells. These receptors originate from a woman aged 35 to 49 with T-cell large granular lymphocyte leukemia. Some clones in this sample may be carry-over from other donors' samples.

The V and J genes are TRBV5-4 and TRBJ1-1; D is uncertain. The CDR3 contains 15 residues. Germline V gives CDR1 SGHNT, CDR2 YYREEE (reference sequence). Trimming took 1 base from V and 1 from J, leaving 11 bases between them. The CDR3 nucleotides are TGTGCCAGCAGCTTGTACTCAGGCTGGAACACTGAAGCTTTCTTT. It codes for CASSLYSGWNTEAFF.

This clone was detected a few times. This chain links TRBV27 with TRBJ1-2; D unclear. Looked up from germline, CDR1 is MNHEY and CDR2 is SMNVEV (reference sequence). V lost 6 bases and J lost 6, with 20 bases in between. The CDR3 runs 15 residues. For the CDR3, the DNA is TGTGCCAGCAGCGCGGCAGATCAACTAAAGAATGGCTACACCTTC. It specifies CASSAADQLKNGYTF.

This clone was observed a few times. V usage is TRBV5-1 and J usage is TRBJ2-7, with 9 bases matching TRBD2. Germline CDR1 SGHRS, CDR2 YFSETQ. The CDR3 contains 16 residues. Unmatched junction bases numbered 9, after V lost 0 bases and J lost 5 bases. CDR3 protein: CASSLAAAGGLDEQYF. The CDR3 DNA is TGCGCCAGCAGCTTGGCTGCAGCGGGAGGTCTCGACGAGCAGTACTTC.

V and J are TRBV12-5 and TRBJ1-1, with D perhaps TRBD1 (5 bases). Germline V gene data show CDR1 as LGHNT and CDR2 as FRNRAP. The CDR3 loop spans 14 amino acids. Between the trimmed V and J ends, which lost 1 base and 3 bases, there was a span of 9 bases. This CDR3 reads CASGLGWGDTEAFF. CDR3 DNA sequence: TGTGCTAGTGGTTTGGGGTGGGGGGACACTGAAGCTTTCTTT.

This clone was observed once. The rearrangement joins TRBV25-1 to TRBJ2-2; the D call may be TRBD1 or TRBD2 (6 bases each). V shed 6 bases and J shed 4 bases, with 12 bases lying between them. The V gene's germline CDR1 is MGHDK and CDR2 SYGVNS. The CDR3 sequence is 14 residues long. Here the CDR3 reads CASSGGQPTGELFF. The DNA of the CDR3 is TGTGCCAGCAGCGGGGGCCAGCCCACCGGGGAGCTGTTTTTT.

A remark on this clone: One junction end disagrees with the germline gene, perhaps due to a read error. The chain carries TRBV13 and TRBJ2-1; TRBD1 agrees at 7 bases. This CDR3 has 13 residues. The germline V gene encodes CDR1 PRHDT and CDR2 FYEKMQ (reference sequence). This chain's CDR3 is CASSLGLDRPLLF. The CDR3 DNA sequence: TGTGCCAGCAGCTTAGGGCTGGACAGGCCTCTGCTCTTC.